The clone carrying this T cell receptor (beta chain) was seen only a few times. The antigen remains unidentified. The data belong to a study of coeliac disease. General study results and limits: TRB repertoires were largely private, with most amino acid sequences found in only one sample. Control samples showed higher TRB and TRG clonality than intraepithelial and lamina propria samples in active celiac disease.

This table comes from immunoSEQ multiplex PCR, and its TCRdb copy is limited to in-frame clones, with some not included. The sample includes roughly 7,000 clones, roughly 60% seen only once; the top ten take 3.1%. The sequence came from a woman aged 55-70 years with active celiac disease. The sample taken for sequencing was lamina propria lymphocytes from the gut.

CDR3 DNA: TGTGCCAGCAGCTTAGAGGCAGCGAGCTCTGGAAACACCATATATTTT. This sequence encodes CASSLEAASSGNTIYF. The chain couples TRBV7-2 to TRBJ1-3; D unresolved. Germline lookup yields CDR1 SGHTA and CDR2 FQGNSA. With 1 base removed from V and 0 bases from J, the gap between germline ends came to 10 bases. The CDR3 runs to 16 residues.